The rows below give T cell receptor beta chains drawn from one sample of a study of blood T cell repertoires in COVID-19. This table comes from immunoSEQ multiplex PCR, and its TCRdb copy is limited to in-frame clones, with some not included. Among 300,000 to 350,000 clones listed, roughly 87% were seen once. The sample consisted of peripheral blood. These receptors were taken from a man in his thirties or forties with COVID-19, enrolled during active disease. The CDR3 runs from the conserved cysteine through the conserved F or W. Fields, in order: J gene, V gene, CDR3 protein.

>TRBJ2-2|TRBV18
CASSPPGQGAGELFF
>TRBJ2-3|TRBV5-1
CASSWTLLAGGPDTQYF
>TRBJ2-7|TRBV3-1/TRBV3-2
CASSQDLIGGVSYEQYF
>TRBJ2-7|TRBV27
CASSIGQAYEQYF
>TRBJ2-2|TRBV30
CAWSVRTGPGELFF
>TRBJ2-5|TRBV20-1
CSASYGIQETQYF
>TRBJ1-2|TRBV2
CASSEGQGGYGYTF
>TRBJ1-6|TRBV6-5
CASSYSKGARGSPLHF
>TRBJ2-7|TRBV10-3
CAISESAGGHPGGYF
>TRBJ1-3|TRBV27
CASSLSVLSGNTIYF
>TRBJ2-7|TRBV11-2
CASSLDRAHLPYEQYF
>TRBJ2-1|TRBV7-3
CASSPRGGAGVRNEQFF
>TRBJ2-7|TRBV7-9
CASSLITSYEQYF
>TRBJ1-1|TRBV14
CASSPLDKNTEAFF
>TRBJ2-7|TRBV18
CASSPIAGEEQYF
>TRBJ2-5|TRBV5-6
CASSWGSAQETQYF
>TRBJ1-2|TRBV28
CASSPSTGFNYGYTF
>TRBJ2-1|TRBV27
CASSFFSSYNEQFF
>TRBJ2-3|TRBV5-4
CASSTRQGGSTDTQYF
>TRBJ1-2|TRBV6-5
CASSSGTGLGYTF
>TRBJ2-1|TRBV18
CASSLGTSREQFF
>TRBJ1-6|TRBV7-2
CASSLGTGSFVGSPLHF
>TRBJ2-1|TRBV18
CASSPVGASYNEQFF
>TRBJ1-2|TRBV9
CASSRGQGSNYGYTF
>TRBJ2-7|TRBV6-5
CASSRTAYAYEQYF
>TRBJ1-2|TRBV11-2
CASSLSGDGYTF
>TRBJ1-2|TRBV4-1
CASSQDSKRQGNGYTF
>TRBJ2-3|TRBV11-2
CASSLGLARNTQYF
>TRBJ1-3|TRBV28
CASSLKAGISGNTIYF
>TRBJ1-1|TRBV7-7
CASSLEGKDTEAFF
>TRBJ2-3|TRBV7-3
CAIQRSERGFSTDTQYF
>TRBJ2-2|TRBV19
CASSIRGRGGGNTGELFF
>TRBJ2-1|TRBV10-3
CAIVNPVNNEQFF
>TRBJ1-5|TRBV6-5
CASSYRGQNQPQHF
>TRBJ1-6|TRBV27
CASSLGGVGIAPLHF
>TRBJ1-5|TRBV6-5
CASSYSHGTDQPQHF
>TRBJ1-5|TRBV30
CAWSVRGKVQPQHF
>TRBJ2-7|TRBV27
CASSNQGFRYEQYF
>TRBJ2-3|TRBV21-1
CASSKLAVESSDTQYF
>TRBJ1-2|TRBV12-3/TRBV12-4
CASSLTGAYGYTF
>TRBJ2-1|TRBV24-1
CATSEVTGTGGYNEQFF
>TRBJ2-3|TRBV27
CASSPGTSITDTQYF
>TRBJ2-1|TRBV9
CASSARTSGSSYNEQFF
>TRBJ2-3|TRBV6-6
CASSHGVSGESTDTQYF
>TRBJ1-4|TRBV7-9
CASSFGGMGEKLFF
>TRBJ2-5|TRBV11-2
CASSPLGGKETQYF
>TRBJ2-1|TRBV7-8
CASSLGLAGGIEQFF
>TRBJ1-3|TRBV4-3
CASSPGVRNTIYF
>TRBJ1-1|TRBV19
CASCQGSNTEAFF
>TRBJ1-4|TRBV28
CASSWGRAEKLFF
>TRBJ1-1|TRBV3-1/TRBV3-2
CASSHSPGQRNTEAFF
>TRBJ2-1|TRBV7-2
CASSLVAAIFNEQFF
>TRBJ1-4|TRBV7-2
CASSRTGEKLFF
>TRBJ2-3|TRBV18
CASSPGGGTQYF
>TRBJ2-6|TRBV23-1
CASRDPKSTGNGTVTSGANVLTF
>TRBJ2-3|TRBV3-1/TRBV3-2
CASSQDPGLATTDTQYF
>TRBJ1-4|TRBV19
CASSIGRRRHNEKLFF